This entry features one T cell receptor beta chain sequence. The record originates from a study of blood T cell repertoires in COVID-19. The CDR3 loop spans 14 amino acids. V lost 1 base to trimming and J lost 9 bases; unmatched junction nucleotides: 7. Germline assignment: CDR1 SGHVS and CDR2 FQNEAQ. Produced via immunoSEQ multiplex PCR; TCRdb's table is partial and in-frame only. This table holds some 56,000 clones, 82% found once. The chain joins TRBV7-8 to TRBJ1-2, with 8 positions matching TRBD1. Sequenced material: peripheral blood. The receptor comes from a man aged 80 or over with COVID-19, enrolled during active disease. The CDR3 DNA sequence: TGTGCCAGCAGCTTAGGGACAGGGCCTATAAGCTACACCTTC. Translating it yields CASSLGTGPISYTF.